Below, one T cell receptor (beta chain) is given with its context. The specificity of this receptor is unknown. Per-base qualities were not stored, and no clone one base away is much larger. TCRbeta CDR3 regions were amplified from genomic DNA using the immunoSEQ Assay, a bias-controlled multiplex PCR. The study's processing was this. The number of nucleated cells in each sample was estimated from the amplification of reference gene primers within the assay. Sequence reads were collapsed and filtered to measure the absolute abundance of every unique TCRbeta CDR3 rearrangement. For each sample, productive Simpson clonality was calculated as the square root of Simpson's diversity index across productive rearrangements. What TCRdb holds here is the immuneACCESS table cut down to in-frame rearrangements. Part of the clones is not present; checked against another copy, under half of the missing clones reflect an unresolved V gene, and the others are unexplained. The V and J calls and clone size were taken over from that table, and D and trimming were inferred from the DNA. The sample table contains approximately 350,000 clones; only one count was recorded for 70% to 90% of them. In total, the top ten clones hold 1% to 1.5% of the sample.

Collaborating institutions collected whole blood in K2EDTA tubes following their own protocols. For TCRbeta analysis, collaborators shipped samples as frozen whole blood, isolated PBMCs, or DNA extracted from either of those sample types. V loses 8 bases at its end and J loses 7 bases; junction bases beyond the gene matches: 9. There are 15 amino acids in the CDR3, from cysteine to phenylalanine inclusive. Only CDR3 DNA is held: 45 bases, read in frame from base 1. For CDR1 and CDR2, the germline V gene lists SNHLY and FYNNEI. The record originates from a study of blood T cell repertoires in COVID-19 (TCRdb year 2020). Turning to the overall study: Samples covering the acute and convalescent phases of COVID-19 were provided by collaborators in the United States, Italy and Spain. Where available, HLA class I and class II types were obtained from metadata supplied by the sample provider rather than from assay-based typing. Sample metadata almost always included a de-identified subject ID, COVID-19 status, age in years and sex. The material from the prospective study consisted of cDNA or gDNA derived from T cells, B-cell-depleted T cells, or PBMCs. A freely available public database, intended as a resource for researchers studying the immune response to SARS-CoV-2, is where the repertoires were released. Samples were obtained from the ongoing ImmuneRACE study (first 160 participants) and from 1,000 to 1,500 subjects provided by 6 global collaborators. Subjects who had been exposed to COVID-19, were actively infected with it, or had recovered from it provided the deeply sampled blood TCRbeta repertoires that made up the dataset. General findings and caveats noted by the study authors: Clinical and demographic metadata were provided uncurated, with the amount varying by source and participant.

The TCR originated in a man in his forties with acute or convalescent COVID-19. Sequences were obtained from peripheral blood. The chain is assembled from TRBV2 and TRBJ2-2, with 11 bases in between that match TRBD2. For the CDR3, the sequence is CASGTSGGWGGELFF. The DNA sequence is as follows: TGTGCCAGCGGTACTAGCGGGGGTTGGGGCGGGGAGCTGTTTTTT.